This TCR beta chain was documented in a study of CD8 T cells in Susac syndrome. CD8+ and CD4+ T cells taken from blood had their TCR beta sequenced. It was negative isolation that provided the CD8+ and CD4+ T cells, whereas TEMRA cells were enriched by FACS. Study-wide results and limits: The authors acknowledged that their TCR sequencing and HLA analysis involved a relatively small number of individuals.

A word on this clonotype: The antigen remains undetermined.

CDR3 length: 17 amino acids. Germline loops: CDR1 SEHNR, CDR2 FQNEAQ (reference sequence). V lost 5 bases to trimming and J lost 4 bases; unmatched junction nucleotides: 9. RNA was extracted with the RNeasy kit, and a quantity of roughly 0.5 to 1 ug was reverse transcribed using random hexamers. The CDR3 of TCR beta was amplified by immunoSEQ multiplex PCR across 54 Vbeta and 13 Jbeta. From the immunoSEQ multiplex PCR reads, TCRdb called clonotypes with MiXCR, one entry per CDR3 protein. This table holds 230,000 or so distinct CDR3 sequences, 95% found once. Sequences were obtained from CD4+ T cells from PBMCs. The source is a human donor with multiple sclerosis. This chain joins TRBV7-9 and TRBJ2-4, with 12 bases fitting TRBD2. The CDR3 region has the DNA TGTGCCAGCAGCGATGAAACTAGCGGGAGGACTAAAAACATTCAGTACTTC. This encodes CASSDETSGRTKNIQYF.